This T cell receptor (beta chain) was obtained from a study of TIL therapy for anti-PD-1-resistant metastatic lung cancer. Sequencing used immunoSEQ v3. Using immunoSEQ multiplex PCR, the repertoire was profiled, and TCRdb retains in-frame clones only, with some absent. The sample contains about 10,000 clones, about 57% of which appear only once. This sample's time point: pre-treatment sample, taken before nivolumab and TIL therapy. Most excised metastases sampled were pleural nodules or supraclavicular lymph nodes. The source is a person aged 25-85 years with non-small cell lung cancer. The sequencing here drew on tumor tissue, taken at baseline.

The CDR3 bases are TGCGCCAGCAGCTTGTCTGACGGCTCCTACGAGCAGTACTTC. Its protein is CASSLSDGSYEQYF. The chain carries TRBV5-1 and TRBJ2-7, with unresolved D. The CDR3 is 14 amino acids. CDR1 is SGHRS, CDR2 YFSETQ, per germline. V was clipped by 1 base and J by 0 bases, with 8 bases between them.